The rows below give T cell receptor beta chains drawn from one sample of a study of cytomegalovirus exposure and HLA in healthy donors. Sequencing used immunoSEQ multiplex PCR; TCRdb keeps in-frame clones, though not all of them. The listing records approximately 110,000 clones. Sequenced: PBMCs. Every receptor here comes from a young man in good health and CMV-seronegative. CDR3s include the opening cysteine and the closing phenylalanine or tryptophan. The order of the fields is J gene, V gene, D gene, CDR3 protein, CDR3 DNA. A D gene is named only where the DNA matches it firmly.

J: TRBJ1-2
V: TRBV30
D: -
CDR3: CASKSSGASGYTF
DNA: TGTGCCTCCAAAAGCTCAGGGGCAAGTGGCTACACCTTC

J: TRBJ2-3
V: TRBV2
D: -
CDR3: CASKPTLGADTQYF
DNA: TGTGCCAGCAAACCAACTCTAGGAGCAGATACGCAGTATTTT

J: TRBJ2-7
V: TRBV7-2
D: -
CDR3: CASSLTRREQYF
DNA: TGTGCCAGCAGCTTAACGCGGAGGGAGCAGTACTTC

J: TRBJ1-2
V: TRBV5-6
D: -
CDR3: CASSLSLSGIIGYGYTF
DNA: TGTGCCAGCAGCTTGAGTCTGAGCGGAATTATTGGCTATGGCTACACCTTC

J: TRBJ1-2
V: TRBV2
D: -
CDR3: CASSRTDYGYTF
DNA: TGTGCCAGCAGTCGGACAGACTATGGCTACACCTTC

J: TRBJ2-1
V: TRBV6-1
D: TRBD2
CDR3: CASSGASGRGMPYNEQFF
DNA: TGTGCCAGCAGTGGGGCTAGCGGGAGGGGGATGCCCTACAATGAGCAGTTCTTC

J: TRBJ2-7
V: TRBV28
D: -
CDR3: CASTPTSPRSEQYF
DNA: TGTGCCAGCACCCCTACCTCCCCGCGTTCCGAGCAGTACTTC

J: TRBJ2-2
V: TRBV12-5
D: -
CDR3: CASGFVAAGLIPGELFF
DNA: TGTGCTAGTGGTTTTGTCGCGGCGGGCCTTATTCCCGGGGAGCTGTTTTTT

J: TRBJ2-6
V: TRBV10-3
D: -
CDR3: CAIRDIPTGANVLTF
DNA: TGTGCCATCAGGGACATACCCACTGGGGCCAACGTCCTGACTTTC

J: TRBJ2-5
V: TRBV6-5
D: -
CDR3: CASFRGETQYF
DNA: TGTGCCAGCTTCAGGGGAGAGACCCAGTACTTC

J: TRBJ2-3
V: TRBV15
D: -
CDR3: CATSTTAGGMRTDTQYF
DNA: TGTGCCACCAGCACTACCGCGGGTGGTATGAGGACAGATACGCAGTATTTT

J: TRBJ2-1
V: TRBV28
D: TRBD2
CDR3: CASSTIWTSGRAIDEQFF
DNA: TGTGCCAGCAGCACAATCTGGACTAGCGGGAGGGCCATCGATGAGCAGTTCTTC

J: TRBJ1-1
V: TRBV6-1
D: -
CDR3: CASSEDFNTEAFF
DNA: TGTGCCAGCAGTGAAGACTTTAACACTGAAGCTTTCTTT

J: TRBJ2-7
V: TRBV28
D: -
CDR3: CASSPVGDLYEQYF
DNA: TGTGCCAGCAGCCCAGTAGGGGATCTCTACGAGCAGTACTTC

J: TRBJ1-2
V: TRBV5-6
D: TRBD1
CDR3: CASNTLTGGYTGYTF
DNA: TGTGCCAGCAACACCCTGACAGGGGGGTACACTGGCTACACCTTC

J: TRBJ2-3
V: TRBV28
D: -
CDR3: CASSHSGVSTDTQYF
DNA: TGTGCCAGCAGTCATAGCGGAGTCAGCACAGATACGCAGTATTTT

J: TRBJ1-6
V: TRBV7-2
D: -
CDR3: CASSLGHSAPGALHF
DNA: TGTGCCAGCAGCTTAGGGCACTCCGCTCCGGGGGCCCTCCACTTT

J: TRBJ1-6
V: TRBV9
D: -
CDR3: CASSVGGIRGSPLHF
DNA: TGTGCCAGCAGCGTAGGGGGTATTCGGGGTTCACCCCTCCACTTT

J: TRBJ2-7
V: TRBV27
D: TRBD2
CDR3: CASSFSSGYEQYF
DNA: TGTGCCAGCAGTTTTTCTAGCGGTTACGAGCAGTACTTC

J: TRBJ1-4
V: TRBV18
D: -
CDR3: CASSQGLNEKLFF
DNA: TGTGCCAGCTCCCAGGGGTTGAACGAAAAACTGTTTTTT

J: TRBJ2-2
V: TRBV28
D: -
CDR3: CASSLRWNTGELFF
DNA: TGTGCCAGCAGTTTGCGGTGGAACACCGGGGAGCTGTTTTTT

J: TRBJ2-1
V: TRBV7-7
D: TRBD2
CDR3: CASSILAGNEQFF
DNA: TGTGCTAGCAGCATACTAGCGGGCAATGAGCAGTTCTTC

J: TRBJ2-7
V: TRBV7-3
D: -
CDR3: CASSWQLGTPYEQYF
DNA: TGTGCCAGCAGCTGGCAGCTCGGGACACCCTACGAGCAGTACTTC

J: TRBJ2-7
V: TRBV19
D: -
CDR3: CASSLAGGQMIEQYF
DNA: TGTGCCAGTAGTTTGGCGGGCGGACAGATGATCGAGCAGTACTTC

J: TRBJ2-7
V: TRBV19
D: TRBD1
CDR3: CASSIGGQIYEQYF
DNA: TGTGCCAGTAGTATAGGGGGACAGATCTACGAGCAGTACTTC

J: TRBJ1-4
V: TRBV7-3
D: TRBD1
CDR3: CASSSTGDAGEKLFF
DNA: TGTGCCAGCAGCTCCACAGGGGACGCGGGGGAAAAACTGTTTTTT

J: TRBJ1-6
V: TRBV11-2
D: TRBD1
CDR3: CASSSAGQGRSPLHF
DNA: TGTGCCAGCAGCTCTGCGGGACAGGGGAGATCACCCCTCCACTTT

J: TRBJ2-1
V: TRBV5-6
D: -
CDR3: CASSLSNRALLYNEQFF
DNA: TGTGCCAGCAGCTTAAGCAACAGGGCCTTACTCTACAATGAGCAGTTCTTC

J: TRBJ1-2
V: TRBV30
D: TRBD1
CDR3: CAWRGQGYGYTF
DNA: TGTGCCTGGAGGGGACAGGGCTATGGCTACACCTTC

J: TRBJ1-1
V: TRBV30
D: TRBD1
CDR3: CAWSLGQGEAFF
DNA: TGTGCCTGGAGCCTTGGACAGGGGGAAGCTTTCTTT

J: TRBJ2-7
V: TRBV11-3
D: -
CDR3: CASSLGGIGAYEQYF
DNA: TGTGCCAGCAGCTTAGGAGGAATCGGGGCCTACGAGCAGTACTTC

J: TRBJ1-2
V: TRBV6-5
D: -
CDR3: CASSSDRVHNYGYTF
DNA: TGTGCCAGCAGTTCTGACAGAGTACATAACTATGGCTACACCTTC

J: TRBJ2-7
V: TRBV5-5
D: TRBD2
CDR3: CASRLAGGDNYEQYF
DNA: TGTGCCAGCAGGCTAGCGGGGGGGGACAACTACGAGCAGTACTTC

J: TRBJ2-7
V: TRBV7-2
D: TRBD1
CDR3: CASSLGQGGYEQYF
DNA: TGTGCCAGCAGCCTGGGACAGGGAGGTTACGAGCAGTACTTC

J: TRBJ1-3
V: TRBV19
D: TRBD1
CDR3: CASSTGQFSSGNTIYF
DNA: TGTGCCAGTAGTACGGGACAGTTCAGCTCTGGAAACACCATATATTTT

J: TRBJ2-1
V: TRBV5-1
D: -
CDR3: CASSYEKNYDEQFF
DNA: TGCGCCAGCAGCTACGAAAAAAACTATGATGAGCAGTTCTTC

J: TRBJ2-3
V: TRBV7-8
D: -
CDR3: CASSPSYGQDTQYF
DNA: TGTGCCAGCAGCCCGAGCTATGGGCAAGATACGCAGTATTTT

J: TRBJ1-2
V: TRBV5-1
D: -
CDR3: CASSLGPGNGYTF
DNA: TGCGCCAGCAGCTTGGGGCCGGGAAACGGCTACACCTTC

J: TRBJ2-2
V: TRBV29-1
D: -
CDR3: CSAADYPNTGELFF
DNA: TGCAGCGCCGCCGACTATCCGAACACCGGGGAGCTGTTTTTT

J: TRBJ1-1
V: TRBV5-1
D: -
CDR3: CASSIQENTEAFF
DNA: TGCGCCAGCAGCATACAGGAAAACACTGAAGCTTTCTTT

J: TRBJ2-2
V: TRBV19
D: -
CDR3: CASSNSNTGELFF
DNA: TGTGCCAGTAGCAACTCCAACACCGGGGAGCTGTTTTTT

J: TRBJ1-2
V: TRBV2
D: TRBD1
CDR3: CASSEASGTGGSYTF
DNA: TGTGCCAGCAGTGAAGCTTCCGGGACAGGGGGCAGCTACACCTTC

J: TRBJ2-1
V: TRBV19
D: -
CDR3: CASSIVLGRIPYNEQFF
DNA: TGTGCCAGTAGTATCGTACTAGGTCGTATACCCTACAATGAGCAGTTCTTC

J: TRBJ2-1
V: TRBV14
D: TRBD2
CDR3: CASSYLAGAFNEQFF
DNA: TGTGCCAGCAGCTACCTAGCGGGAGCCTTCAATGAGCAGTTCTTC

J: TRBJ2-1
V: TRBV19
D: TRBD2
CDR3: CASRGASGRRNEQFF
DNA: TGTGCCAGCAGGGGGGCTAGCGGGAGACGCAATGAGCAGTTCTTC